This record looks at one T cell receptor beta chain sequence and its context. These data come from a study of blood T cell repertoires in COVID-19. Across the study: The United States, Italy and Spain supplied acute and convalescent COVID-19 samples. From T cells, B-cell-depleted T cells, or PBMCs came the material, which was cDNA or gDNA.

From germline, CDR1 is SGHNT and CDR2 YYREEE (reference sequence). The CDR3 totals 14 residues. The V gene lost 0 bases and the J gene lost 2 bases, with 8 bases spanning the gap. Per the original data handling: Using reference gene primer amplification, nucleated cell counts were estimated. Some clones are missing from TCRdb's copy, which holds only in-frame ones; the method was immunoSEQ multiplex PCR. The V and J calls and clone size are taken from that table; D and trimming were inferred from the DNA. The table includes some 80,000 clones, over 80% detected once. J is TRBJ2-5 and V is TRBV5-4; D is unresolved. This TCR was sampled from a man aged 55-75 years with active or convalescent COVID-19. The sequenced sample consisted of peripheral blood. CDR3 region: CASSLVGEQETQYF. CDR3 DNA sequence: TGTGCCAGCAGCTTGGTAGGAGAACAAGAGACCCAGTACTTC.